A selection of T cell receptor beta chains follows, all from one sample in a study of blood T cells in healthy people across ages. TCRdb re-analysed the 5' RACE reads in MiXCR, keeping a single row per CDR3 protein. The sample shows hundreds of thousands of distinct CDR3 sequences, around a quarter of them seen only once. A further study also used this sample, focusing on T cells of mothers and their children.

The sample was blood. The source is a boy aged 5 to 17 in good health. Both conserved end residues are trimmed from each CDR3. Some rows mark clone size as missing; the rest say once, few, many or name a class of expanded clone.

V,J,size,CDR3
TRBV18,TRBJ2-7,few,ASSLQAGDTYEQY
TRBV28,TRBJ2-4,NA,ASSFLRSGVVNIQY
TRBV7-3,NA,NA,ASSQGQGTTQY
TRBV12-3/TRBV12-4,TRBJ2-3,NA,ASSLKVSRRPSTDTQY
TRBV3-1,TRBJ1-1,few,ASRDMNTEAF
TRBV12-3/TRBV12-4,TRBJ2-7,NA,ASSIAGGPGEQY
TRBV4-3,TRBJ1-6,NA,ASSQDHPGTPNSPLH
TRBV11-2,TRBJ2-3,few,ASSGPLDRTDTQY
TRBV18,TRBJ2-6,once,ASSRTQGSGANVLT
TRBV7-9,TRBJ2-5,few,ASTFGHQETQY
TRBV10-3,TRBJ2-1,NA,AISRQTAEQF